What follows describes a single T cell receptor (beta chain). It lacks a known antigen. Qualities for individual bases were not recorded, and no much larger clone is one base off. Enrolling through a virtual design, the prospective study's participants ranged in age from about 18 to 100 years and lived across around 25 United States geographic areas. In the prospective study, cohorts were assigned on the basis of participant-reported clinical history obtained from a screening survey and a study questionnaire. Recovered participants in ImmuneRACE Cohort 3 were defined as having two consecutive negative NP/OP PCR tests, clearance from a healthcare professional, or resolution of symptoms. Each participant in the prospective study had whole blood, serum and a nasopharyngeal or oropharyngeal swab collected by mobile phlebotomists. Prospective study participants could optionally give additional blood draws and questionnaires over an approximately two-month period. Before DNA extraction, prospective study blood samples were shipped either frozen or at room temperature.

This specimen belongs to a study of blood T cell repertoires in COVID-19 (dated by TCRdb to the early 2020s). The study in broad terms: Samples from collaborators originated in the United States, Italy and Spain and spanned both the acute and convalescent phases of COVID-19. The samples were drawn from the first 160 participants of the ongoing ImmuneRACE study and from some 1,300 subjects provided by 6 global collaborators. The sample metadata nearly always contained a de-identified subject ID, COVID-19 status, age in years and sex. Where HLA class I and class II types were available, the types were taken from metadata supplied by the sample provider, not from assay-based typing. The repertoires were made available in a free public database intended to serve as a resource for research on the immune response to SARS-CoV-2. Deeply sampled blood TCRbeta repertoires from subjects exposed to, actively infected with, or recovered from COVID-19 were included in the dataset. The material from the prospective study consisted of cDNA or gDNA derived from T cells, B-cell-depleted T cells, or PBMCs. The research as a whole found: The amount of clinical and demographic metadata varied by source and participant and was provided uncurated.

The immunoSEQ Assay, a bias-controlled multiplex PCR, was used to amplify TCRbeta CDR3 regions from genomic DNA. The authors processed their data as follows. The number of nucleated cells in each sample was estimated by amplification of reference gene primers within the assay. To quantify the absolute abundance of each unique TCRbeta CDR3 rearrangement, sequence reads were collapsed and filtered. For each sample, productive Simpson clonality was calculated by taking the square root of Simpson's diversity index across productive rearrangements. In its TCRdb copy, this immuneACCESS table keeps in-frame sequences only and misses some clones. Where compared with another copy, unresolved V genes explain less than half of these, and the others have no known cause. The DNA was the basis for D and trimming; V, J and clone size are from that table. The sample has under 300,000 clones on record, 86% of them singletons. The ten largest clones represent roughly a sixth of the sample.

The CDR3, cysteine through phenylalanine, is 13 amino acids long. CDR3 DNA only is kept here, 39 bases in frame from base 1. V lost 6 bases and J lost 3 bases, and the count of bases not matched to a germline gene is 4. Reading the germline V gene gives CDR1 ENHRY and CDR2 SYGVKD. Sequencing was performed on PBMCs or T cells enriched from blood (not recorded which). The chain is encoded by TRBV10-3 joined to TRBJ1-2; the junction holds 7 bases that match TRBD1. The sequence was obtained from a man aged 18 to 30 who had recovered from COVID-19. At the DNA level, the sequence is TGTGCCATCAGCGACAGGGAATACTATGGCTACACCTTC. Its protein product is CAISDREYYGYTF.